A single sample is the source of the 30 T cell receptor beta chains below, sequenced in a study of cytomegalovirus exposure and HLA in healthy donors. 60 Vbeta and 13 Jbeta primers were used in PCR. Here immunoSEQ multiplex PCR was the method, and the copy in TCRdb shows in-frame clones only, minus some. In the table there are approximately 160,000 clones, 64% of which are singletons. The source material was PBMCs. Receptor source: a woman in her 30s in good health and CMV-seropositive.

The V and J genes are TRBV15 and TRBJ2-3; D gene ambiguous. Trimming left V 8 bases short and J 0 bases short, with 15 bases between. This CDR3 contains 15 residues. CDR1 is LNHNV, CDR2 YYDKDF, per germline (reference sequence). The CDR3 spells CATSSLAVSTDTQYF. CDR3 sequence (DNA): TGTGCCACCTCTTCCTTGGCGGTTAGCACAGATACGCAGTATTTT.

This chain joins TRBV5-1 and TRBJ2-2; no definite D call. CDR3 length: 17 residues. Germline values: CDR1 SGHRS, CDR2 YFSETQ. The V and J ends lost 4 bases and 0 bases respectively, with 16 bases between them. This CDR3 is CASSLSRSSANTGELFF. CDR3 nucleotide sequence: TGCGCCAGCAGCCTCTCTCGGAGTTCGGCGAACACCGGGGAGCTGTTTTTT.

This rearrangement joins TRBV4-2 to TRBJ2-7; TRBD1 aligns across 10 bases. In germline, CDR1 is LGHNA, CDR2 YNFKEQ. The CDR3 totals 15 residues. With V trimmed by 4 bases and J by 1 base, 4 bases remained unmatched. This CDR3 is CASSRDRGRSYEQYF. The DNA for the CDR3 is TGTGCCAGCAGCCGTGACAGGGGGCGTTCCTACGAGCAGTACTTC.

The chain links TRBV5-4 to TRBJ2-7; D possibly corresponds to TRBD1 (5 bases). Trimming removed 3 bases at V and 3 bases at J, with 10 bases between. In germline, CDR1 is SGHNT, CDR2 YYREEE (reference sequence). This CDR3 region has 13 residues. CDR3 coding DNA: TGTGCCAGCAGCTCAGACAGAAGCTACGAGCAGTACTTC. Its protein product is CASSSDRSYEQYF.

This chain joins TRBV30 and TRBJ1-1; D remains ambiguous. This CDR3 has 13 residues. The V gene's germline CDR1 is GTSNPN and CDR2 SVGIG (reference sequence). The germline V and J ends were trimmed by 2 bases and 2 bases, with 9 bases remaining between them. CDR3 sequence (DNA): TGTGCCTGGAGTATGGGCTTCAACACTGAAGCTTTCTTT. This codes for CAWSMGFNTEAFF.

This rearrangement joins TRBV5-1 to TRBJ1-2; 7 bases agree with TRBD1. Germline V gene sequence: CDR1 SGHRS, CDR2 YFSETQ. V trimming: 1 base; J trimming: 2 bases; junction bases outside the gene matches: 5. The CDR3 is made up of 15 amino acids. DNA of the CDR3: TGCGCCAGCAGCTTGTTGGGGACAGAAAACTATGGCTACACCTTC. It is translated as CASSLLGTENYGYTF.

The chain couples TRBV15 to TRBJ2-5; 7 nucleotides line up with TRBD2. J gave up 4 bases and V 3 bases, and 14 bases lay outside the gene matches. This CDR3 contains 17 residues. Germline V gives CDR1 LNHNV, CDR2 YYDKDF (reference sequence). DNA of the CDR3: TGTGCCACCAGCAGGGGACTCCCGGGACTATTAGGAGAGACCCAGTACTTC. Amino acids: CATSRGLPGLLGETQYF.

The CDR3 sequence is CASSKGGFGMNTEAFF. In DNA, the CDR3 is TGTGCCAGCAGCAAGGGGGGGTTTGGCATGAACACTGAAGCTTTCTTT. The chain has TRBV11-2 and TRBJ1-1; perhaps TRBD1 as D (6 bases). Trimming removed 5 bases from V and 0 bases from J, with 16 bases in between. Germline assignment: CDR1 SGHAT and CDR2 FQNNGV. This CDR3 contains 16 residues.

Only one count was recorded for this clone. The rearrangement links TRBV2 to TRBJ1-5, with unresolved D. CDR3 length: 13 amino acids. Germline V lookup: CDR1 SNHLY, CDR2 FYNNEI. Trimming shortened V by 3 bases and J by 5 bases, and 8 bases separated the two germline ends. For the CDR3, the DNA is TGTGCCAGCAGTGAGGTGAGGGATCAGCCCCAGCATTTT. Its protein product is CASSEVRDQPQHF.

V gene TRBV5-1 combines with J gene TRBJ1-2; unclear D gene. V was trimmed by 1 base and J by 4 bases, leaving 11 bases between them. Per the germline V gene, CDR1 is SGHRS and CDR2 is YFSETQ. CDR3 length: 14 amino acids. In DNA, the CDR3 is TGCGCCAGCAGCTTGAGCGGATTGGCCTATGGCTACACCTTC. This encodes CASSLSGLAYGYTF.

V usage is TRBV30 and J usage is TRBJ2-7; TRBD2 agrees at 7 bases. V shed 1 base and J 3 bases; nucleotides not matched to a gene: 9. Germline-derived CDR1 and CDR2 are GTSNPN and SVGIG (reference sequence). This CDR3 contains 15 residues. The DNA of the CDR3 is TGTGCCTGGAGTGCGATCCGGGAGGTCCGCTACGAGCAGTACTTC. Amino acids: CAWSAIREVRYEQYF. Full variable domain (remainder filled in from reference TRBV30 and TRBJ2-7): SQTIHQWPATLVQPVGSPLSLECTVEGTSNPNLYWYRQAAGRGLQLLFYSVGIGQISSEVPQNLSASRPQDRQFILSSKKLLLSDSGFYLCAWSAIREVRYEQYFGPGTRLTVT.

The J gene is TRBJ1-4, the V gene TRBV6-5; no clear D gene. Looked up from germline, CDR1 is MNHEY and CDR2 is SVGAGI. The CDR3 runs 14 residues. Trimming removed 5 bases from V and 4 bases from J, with 11 bases in between. DNA of the CDR3: TGTGCCAGCAGTCCCCCGGGTCTTAATGAAAAACTGTTTTTT. Protein product: CASSPPGLNEKLFF.

This chain connects TRBV6-6 to TRBJ1-2; D is perhaps TRBD1 (6 bases). The CDR3 has 11 residues. Germline lookup yields CDR1 MNHNY and CDR2 SVGAGI (reference sequence). V was trimmed by 11 bases and J by 4 bases, leaving 11 bases between them. The CDR3 DNA follows: TGTGCCGGGGGCAGGGCCTATGGCTACACCTTC. Translation gives CAGGRAYGYTF.

The CDR3 nucleotides are TGTGCCAGCAGTGAATGGCCTCGGAGTAACTATGGCTACACCTTC. Translating it yields CASSEWPRSNYGYTF. The gene calls are TRBV2 and TRBJ1-2; D gene unclear. Between the trimmed V and J ends, which lost 2 bases and 1 base, there was a span of 11 bases. The CDR3 runs to 15 residues. Germline V gene data show CDR1 as SNHLY and CDR2 as FYNNEI.

The rearrangement links TRBV29-1 to TRBJ2-4; no firm D call. CDR3 length equals 16 residues. Germline V lookup: CDR1 SQVTM, CDR2 ANQGSEA. V lost 1 base to trimming and J lost 3 bases, with 16 bases between them. CDR3 bases: TGCAGCGTTGAAGGACTCCTTACCGAAGGCAAAAACATTCAGTACTTC. It codes for CSVEGLLTEGKNIQYF.

The chain carries TRBV6-4 and TRBJ1-2; weak D call: TRBD1 (6 bases). The ends were cut back, 6 bases at V and 3 bases at J, with 20 bases in the middle. CDR1 MRHNA and CDR2 SNTAGT come from the germline V gene. The CDR3 spans 16 residues. CDR3 coding DNA: TGTGCCAGCAGCCCGGACCAGGGGAAATCTTACTATGGCTACACCTTC. Amino acid sequence: CASSPDQGKSYYGYTF.

The gene calls are TRBV21-1 and TRBJ2-7; the table's D call TRBD1 went unverified against the DNA. TRBV21-1 is a known pseudogene. This CDR3 contains 15 residues. The CDR3 region has the DNA TGTGCCAGCACTTTACCGGGACAGGGGGTTTGGGAGCAGTACTTC. It encodes CASTLPGQGVWEQYF.

This rearrangement joins TRBV5-1 to TRBJ1-3, with D perhaps TRBD1 (5 bases). The CDR3 contains 14 residues. V was trimmed by 1 base and J by 2 bases, leaving 7 bases between them. From germline, CDR1 is SGHRS and CDR2 YFSETQ. The CDR3 spells CASSLPGTGNTIYF. As DNA, the CDR3 is TGCGCCAGCAGCTTGCCAGGGACTGGAAACACCATATATTTT.

The J gene is TRBJ2-5, the V gene TRBV7-9, with 11 bases that match TRBD1. Matching the DNA end better, TRBJ2-7 makes the J call doubtful. Germline CDR1 reads SEHNR; CDR2 reads FQNEAQ (reference sequence). The CDR3 length is 15 residues. The CDR3 is CASSLGTGGPYEQYF. CDR3 DNA sequence: TGTGCCAGCAGCTTAGGGACAGGGGGCCCCTACGAGCAGTACTTC.

The chain joins TRBV7-9 to TRBJ2-7; no firm D call. This CDR3 has 14 amino acids. Between the trimmed V and J ends, which lost 5 bases and 2 bases, there was a span of 13 bases. Germline assignment: CDR1 SEHNR and CDR2 FQNEAQ (reference sequence). This CDR3 reads CASSLMADTYEQYF. CDR3 DNA: TGTGCCAGCAGCCTTATGGCAGATACCTACGAGCAGTACTTC.

This sequence joins TRBV28 and TRBJ2-2; TRBD1 is a possible D gene (5 bases). Trimming cost V 6 bases and J 5 bases, with 22 bases left between them. The CDR3 is made up of 17 amino acids. Looked up from germline, CDR1 is MDHEN and CDR2 is SYDVKM. The CDR3: CASRPRVSRVITGELFF. CDR3 DNA: TGTGCCAGCAGGCCCCGCGTCAGCAGGGTAATTACCGGGGAGCTGTTTTTT.

The V call is TRBV7-6, the J call TRBJ2-7; 9 bases are shared with TRBD1. The CDR3 loop spans 14 amino acids. V was clipped by 5 bases and J by 4 bases; unmatched bases: 6. Germline CDR1 reads SGHVS; CDR2 reads FNYEAQ. CDR3 in DNA: TGTGCCAGCAGCCCGGGACAGGGAGTGTACGAGCAGTACTTC. Residues: CASSPGQGVYEQYF.

The chain joins TRBV6-6 to TRBJ2-2; the D gene is possibly TRBD2 (6 bases). Germline V lookup: CDR1 MNHNY, CDR2 SVGAGI (reference sequence). This CDR3 is 14 amino acids long. Trimming took off 4 bases at V and 4 bases at J, with 10 bases between the two ends. The CDR3 is CASSFRLGTGELFF. The CDR3 nucleotides read TGTGCCAGCAGTTTCCGACTAGGCACCGGGGAGCTGTTTTTT.

The chain recombines TRBV13 with TRBJ2-5; D not certain. The DNA end is more similar to TRBJ2-7, so the J call may be wrong. The CDR3 spans 15 residues. Germline CDR1 and CDR2: PRHDT and FYEKMQ (reference sequence). The CDR3 bases are TGTGCCAGCAGCTTAGTAGGCTTAATAGGACACGAGCAGTACTTC. Residues: CASSLVGLIGHEQYF.

The chain has TRBV10-1 and TRBJ2-5; TRBD2 agrees at 11 bases. The DNA matches TRBJ2-7 better at its end, which makes the J call doubtful. The CDR3 contains 15 residues. Germline CDR1 reads WNHNN; CDR2 reads SYGVQD (reference sequence). CDR3 sequence: CASPGTSGSYYEQYF. The CDR3 DNA sequence: TGCGCCAGCCCTGGGACTAGCGGCTCCTATTACGAGCAGTACTTC.

The chain recombines TRBV6-5 with TRBJ2-3, with 9 positions matching TRBD2. The junction had 9 bases not matched to a gene; V was cut back by 10 bases and J by 4 bases. Germline CDR1 is MNHEY and CDR2 is SVGAGI. CDR3 length: 14 amino acids. CDR3: CATKPGLASDTQYF. The CDR3 nucleotides read TGTGCCACCAAACCGGGACTAGCCTCAGATACGCAGTATTTT.

This clone was recorded many times. CDR3 bases: TGTGCCAGTAGTATGGGGGCGGACGAGCAGTACTTC. This translates into CASSMGADEQYF. The rearrangement uses TRBV19 and TRBJ2-7; D is possibly TRBD1 (6 bases). With 3 bases removed from V and 5 bases from J, the gap between germline ends came to 8 bases. This CDR3 is built from 12 residues. Germline assignment: CDR1 LNHDA and CDR2 SQIVND (reference sequence).

The chain carries TRBV7-2 and TRBJ2-2; 7 bases are a match to TRBD1. The CDR3 sequence is 15 residues long. Losses at the gene ends were 7 bases for V and 5 bases for J; bases not matched to a gene: 10. The germline V gene has CDR1 SGHTA and CDR2 FQGNSA. The CDR3 region has the DNA TGTGCCAGCAATCCCGAGGGGGCGCGAACCGGGGAGCTGTTTTTT. Translated: CASNPEGARTGELFF. The whole variable domain, remainder taken from reference TRBV7-2 and TRBJ2-2, is GAGVSQSPSNKVTEKGKDVELRCDPISGHTALYWYRQSLGQGLEFLIYFQGNSAPDKSGLPSDRFSAERTGGSVSTLTIQRTQQEDSAVYLCASNPEGARTGELFFGEGSRLTVL.

This chain uses TRBV13 with TRBJ1-1, with a weak D call TRBD1 (5 bases). CDR3 length equals 15 residues. The germline V gene has CDR1 PRHDT and CDR2 FYEKMQ (reference sequence). Trimming took 5 bases from V and 3 from J, leaving 16 bases between them. The CDR3 sequence is CASSPLLTGHTEAFF. In DNA, the CDR3 is TGTGCCAGCAGCCCGCTTTTAACAGGCCACACTGAAGCTTTCTTT.

The chain combines TRBV5-5 with TRBJ2-3, with 7 bases that match TRBD2. Looked up from germline, CDR1 is SGHKS and CDR2 is YYEKEE (reference sequence). The CDR3 sequence is 12 residues long. Trimming removed 4 bases from V and 7 bases from J; junction bases left unmatched: 3. CDR3 loop: CASSILANTQYF. In DNA, the CDR3 is TGTGCCAGCAGCATACTAGCGAATACGCAGTATTTT.